This T cell receptor (beta chain) was found in a study of graft-versus-host responses after intestinal transplantation. Overall study context: Transplants were multivisceral, liver-intestinal, or isolated intestinal. Each recipient received anti-thymocyte globulin induction, then tacrolimus and steroids for three to four years.

Germline V CDR1 and CDR2: MNHEY, SMNVEV (reference sequence). This CDR3 contains 16 residues. J was trimmed by 3 bases and V by 6 bases; bases with no gene match: 12. Study outcomes and limitations: Some GvH clones were seen earlier in gut or blood, suggesting intestinal origin.

This clone was counted only a few times. Its target is unknown. Generated by immunoSEQ multiplex PCR, the TCRdb table keeps only in-frame clones and is missing some. The sample yields approximately 97,000 clones, about nine tenths seen once. The source was unstimulated CD8+ T cells sorted from spleen or lymph node cells, collected before transplant. The chain carries TRBV27 and TRBJ2-7, with 9 nucleotides matching TRBD1. The receptor was isolated from a human donor who was the organ donor for an intestinal transplant. CDR3 sequence: CASSPIPGQGYYEQYF. In nucleotides, the CDR3 is TGTGCCAGCAGCCCGATCCCGGGACAGGGATACTACGAGCAGTACTTC.